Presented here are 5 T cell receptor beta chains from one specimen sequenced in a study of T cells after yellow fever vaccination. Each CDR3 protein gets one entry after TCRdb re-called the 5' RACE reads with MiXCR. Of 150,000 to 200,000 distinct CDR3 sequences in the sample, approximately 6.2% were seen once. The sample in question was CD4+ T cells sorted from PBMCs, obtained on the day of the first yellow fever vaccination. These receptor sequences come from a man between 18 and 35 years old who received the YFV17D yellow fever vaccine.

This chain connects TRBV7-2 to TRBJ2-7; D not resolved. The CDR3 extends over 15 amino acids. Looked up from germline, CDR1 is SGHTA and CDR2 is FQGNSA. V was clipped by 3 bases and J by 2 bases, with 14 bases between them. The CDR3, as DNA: TGTGCCAGCAGCTTTCTGGGCCAACCCCCCTACGAGCAGTACTTC. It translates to CASSFLGQPPYEQYF.

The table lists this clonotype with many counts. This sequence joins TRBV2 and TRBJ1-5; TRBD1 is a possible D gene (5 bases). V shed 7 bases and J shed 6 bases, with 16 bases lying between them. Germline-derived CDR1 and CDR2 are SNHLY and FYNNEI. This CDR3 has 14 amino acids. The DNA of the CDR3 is TGTGCCAGCACTCTTCTGCAGGGTACTCAGCCCCAGCATTTT. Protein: CASTLLQGTQPQHF. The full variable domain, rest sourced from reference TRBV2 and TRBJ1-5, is EPEVTQTPSHQVTQMGQEVILRCVPISNHLYFYWYRQILGQKVEFLVSFYNNEISEKSEIFDDQFSVERPDGSNFTLKIRSTKLEDSAMYFCASTLLQGTQPQHFGDGTRLSIL.

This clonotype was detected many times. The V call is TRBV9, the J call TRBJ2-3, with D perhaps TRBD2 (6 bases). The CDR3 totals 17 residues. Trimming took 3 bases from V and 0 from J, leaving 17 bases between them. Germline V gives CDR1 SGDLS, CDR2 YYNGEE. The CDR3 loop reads CASSAPSSGTSTDTQYF. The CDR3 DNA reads TGTGCCAGCAGCGCGCCTTCCTCTGGGACTAGCACAGATACGCAGTATTTT.

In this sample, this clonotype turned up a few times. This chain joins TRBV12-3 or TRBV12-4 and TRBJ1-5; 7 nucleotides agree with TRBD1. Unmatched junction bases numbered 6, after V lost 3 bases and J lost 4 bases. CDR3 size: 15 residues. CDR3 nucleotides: TGTGCCAGCAGTTTTAGGACAGGTCGAAATCAGCCCCAGCATTTT. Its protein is CASSFRTGRNQPQHF.

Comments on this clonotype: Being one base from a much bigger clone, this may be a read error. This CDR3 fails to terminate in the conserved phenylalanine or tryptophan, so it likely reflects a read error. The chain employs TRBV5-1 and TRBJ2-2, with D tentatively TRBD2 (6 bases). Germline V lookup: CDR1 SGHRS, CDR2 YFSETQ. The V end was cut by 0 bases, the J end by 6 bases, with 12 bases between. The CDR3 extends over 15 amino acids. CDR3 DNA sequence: TGCGCCAGCAGCTTGGTAGTTAGCGGAGCCGGGGAGCTGTTTTTA. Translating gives CASSLVVSGAGELFL.